One sample yielded the 12 T cell receptor beta chains listed below, sequenced in a study of blood T cell repertoires in COVID-19. This table comes from immunoSEQ multiplex PCR, and its TCRdb copy is limited to in-frame clones, with some not included. This table holds 200,000 to 250,000 clones, 80% to 90% found once. Sequencing was carried out using peripheral blood. The receptor source for this set is a woman aged 80 or over with acute or convalescent COVID-19.

This clone was seen once. The genes are TRBV5-4 and TRBJ2-1, with 7 bases aligning to TRBD2. The CDR3 contains 14 residues. Germline V CDR1 and CDR2: SGHNT, YYREEE (reference sequence). V was pared by 3 bases and J by 9 bases, with 9 bases of the junction left unmatched. The CDR3, as DNA: TGTGCCAGCAGCTCGGGGGGAGGGGCGGGTGAGCAGTTCTTC. This translates into CASSSGGGAGEQFF.

The chain joins TRBV28 to TRBJ1-1; 11 nucleotides align to TRBD1. The CDR3 is 14 amino acids. Germline assignment: CDR1 MDHEN and CDR2 SYDVKM. The V gene end was trimmed by 6 bases and the J gene end by 7 bases; junction bases not matched to a gene: 7. The CDR3 here is CASRRTGGVGEAFF. The CDR3 DNA is TGTGCCAGCAGACGGACAGGGGGCGTGGGTGAAGCTTTCTTT.

This sequence joins TRBV19 and TRBJ1-1, with D tentatively TRBD1 (5 bases). Germline V gene sequence: CDR1 LNHDA, CDR2 SQIVND (reference sequence). The CDR3 is made up of 15 amino acids. V was shortened by 0 bases and J by 5 bases, with 13 bases between the two germline ends. The CDR3 is CASSIDAGVWTEAFF. CDR3 nucleotide sequence: TGTGCCAGTAGTATAGATGCGGGGGTTTGGACTGAAGCTTTCTTT.

V is TRBV24-1 and J is TRBJ2-2; D possibly corresponds to TRBD1 (5 bases). The CDR3 extends over 16 amino acids. V lost 3 bases and J lost 3, with 13 bases in between. Germline values: CDR1 KGHDR, CDR2 SFDVKD. CDR3 sequence reads: CATSDGARQYTGELFF. CDR3 bases: TGTGCCACCAGTGATGGGGCACGGCAGTACACCGGGGAGCTGTTTTTT.

This clone was observed a handful of times. The sample carries other DNA sequences with the same CDR3. The rearrangement uses TRBV18 and TRBJ2-7, with D uncertain. The CDR3 is 13 amino acids. Trimming removed 0 bases from V and 5 bases from J, with 8 bases in between. Per the germline V gene, CDR1 is KGHSH and CDR2 is LQKENI. The chain's CDR3 is CASSPPNGDEQYF. The DNA for the CDR3 is TGTGCCAGCTCACCACCGAACGGAGACGAGCAGTACTTC.

V gene TRBV18 combines with J gene TRBJ1-1; no definite D call. This CDR3 is 13 amino acids long. CDR1 and CDR2 from the germline V gene are KGHSH and LQKENI. Trimming shortened V by 5 bases and J by 3 bases, and 10 bases separated the two germline ends. In nucleotides, the CDR3 is TGTGCCAGCTCAGCCCAAGAGGACACTGAAGCTTTCTTT. Translation: CASSAQEDTEAFF.

This clone was counted a single time. The chain uses TRBV6-5 and TRBJ2-5; D remains ambiguous. Germline V lookup: CDR1 MNHEY, CDR2 SVGAGI. The CDR3 is 15 residues long. V was trimmed by 0 bases and J by 5 bases, leaving 13 bases between them. The CDR3 DNA follows: TGTGCCAGCAGTTACTCGATTCTAGTTGTGGAGACCCAGTACTTC. This translates into CASSYSILVVETQYF.

The chain joins TRBV13 to TRBJ2-7; possible D gene TRBD1, 5 bases. This CDR3 comprises 12 residues. Per the germline V gene, CDR1 is PRHDT and CDR2 is FYEKMQ (reference sequence). The ends were cut back, 1 base at V and 4 bases at J, with 5 bases in the middle. CDR3 loop: CASSLEGYEQYF. The CDR3 region has the DNA TGTGCCAGCAGCTTAGAGGGGTACGAGCAGTACTTC.

This chain joins TRBV7-9 and TRBJ2-5, with D maybe TRBD2 (7 bases). V lost 0 bases and J lost 5, with 13 bases in between. The CDR3 extends over 15 amino acids. CDR1 is SEHNR, CDR2 FQNEAQ, per germline (reference sequence). The CDR3, as DNA: TGTGCCAGCAGCTTAGCGGCGGGGGCCTTGGAGACCCAGTACTTC. Its translation: CASSLAAGALETQYF.

This chain uses TRBV5-1 with TRBJ2-3; 9 nucleotides line up with TRBD2. The germline gives CDR1 SGHRS, CDR2 YFSETQ. V trimming: 3 bases; J trimming: 5 bases; junction bases outside the gene matches: 4. The CDR3 runs to 14 residues. This chain's CDR3 is CASSSGLALDTQYF. The CDR3, as DNA: TGCGCCAGCAGCTCCGGACTAGCGTTAGATACGCAGTATTTT.

Of note for this clone: Other DNA sequences of this sample code for an identical CDR3. The J gene is TRBJ1-1, the V gene TRBV30; D is unresolved. Trimming stripped 2 bases from V and 1 base from J, with 8 bases between. Looked up from germline, CDR1 is GTSNPN and CDR2 is SVGIG (reference sequence). The CDR3 extends over 13 amino acids. The CDR3 loop reads CAWSRGQNTEAFF. The CDR3 DNA follows: TGTGCCTGGAGTCGAGGGCAGAACACTGAAGCTTTCTTT.

The V and J genes are TRBV19 and TRBJ2-7, with a weak D call TRBD1 (6 bases). CDR1 is LNHDA and CDR2 is SQIVND in the germline V gene (reference sequence). The CDR3 consists of 15 residues. V was clipped by 5 bases and J by 3 bases, with 17 bases between them. The chain's CDR3 is CASSYEGRGVYEQYF. In nucleotides, the CDR3 is TGTGCCAGTAGTTATGAGGGCAGGGGAGTCTACGAGCAGTACTTC.